The clone carrying this TCR beta chain was seen a single time. These data originate in a study of blood T cell repertoires in COVID-19. Study background: Whether acute or convalescent, the COVID-19 samples came from the United States, Italy and Spain. In each case, the material was cDNA or gDNA derived from T cells, B-cell-depleted T cells, or PBMCs.

Germline-derived CDR1 and CDR2 are ENHRY and SYGVKD. Trimming removed 4 bases from V and 0 bases from J, with 7 bases in between. The CDR3 totals 14 residues. Method: immunoSEQ multiplex PCR; TCRdb's copy keeps in-frame clones and lacks some. The sample carries 150,000 or so clones, 79% recorded once. Patients of the Seattle cohort, enrolled during active infection, were followed longitudinally. This sequence was found in a woman between 70 and 85 years old with COVID-19, enrolled during active disease. The chain recombines TRBV10-3 with TRBJ1-3; D is uncertain. Input material: peripheral blood. CDR3: CAISVRSSGNTIYF. Written as DNA, the CDR3 is TGTGCCATCAGTGTGCGGAGCTCTGGAAACACCATATATTTT.